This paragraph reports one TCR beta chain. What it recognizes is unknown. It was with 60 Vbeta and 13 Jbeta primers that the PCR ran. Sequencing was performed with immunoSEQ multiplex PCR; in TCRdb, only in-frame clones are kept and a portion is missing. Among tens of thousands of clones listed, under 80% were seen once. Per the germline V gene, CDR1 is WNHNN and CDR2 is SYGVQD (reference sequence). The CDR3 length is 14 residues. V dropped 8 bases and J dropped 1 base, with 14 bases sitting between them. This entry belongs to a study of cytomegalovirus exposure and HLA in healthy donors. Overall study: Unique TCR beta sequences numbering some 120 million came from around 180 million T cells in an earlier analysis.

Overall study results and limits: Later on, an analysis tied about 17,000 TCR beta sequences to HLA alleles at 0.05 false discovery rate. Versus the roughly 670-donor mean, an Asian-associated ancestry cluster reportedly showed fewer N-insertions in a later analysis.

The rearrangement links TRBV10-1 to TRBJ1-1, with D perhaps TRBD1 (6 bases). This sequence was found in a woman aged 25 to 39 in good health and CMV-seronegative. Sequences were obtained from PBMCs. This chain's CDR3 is CASGQQGSNTEAFF. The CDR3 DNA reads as TGCGCCAGCGGTCAACAGGGTTCGAACACTGAAGCTTTCTTT.